The 8 T cell receptor beta chains in this list originate from one sample, sequenced in a study of cytomegalovirus exposure and HLA in healthy donors. The PCR used 60 Vbeta and 13 Jbeta primers. Generated by immunoSEQ multiplex PCR, the TCRdb table keeps only in-frame clones and is missing some. The table has roughly 120,000 clones, over 65% seen once. The material sequenced was PBMCs. These receptors all stem from a man aged 45-60 years in good health and CMV-seronegative.

The J gene is TRBJ1-2, the V gene TRBV4-1; unclear D gene. Germline assignment: CDR1 MGHRA and CDR2 YSYEKL. CDR3 size: 13 residues. V was trimmed by 5 bases and J by 0 bases, leaving 7 bases between them. In DNA, the CDR3 is TGCGCCAGCAGCGCGCTAGCTAACTATGGCTACACCTTC. Amino acids: CASSALANYGYTF.

This clone has just a few counts. This rearrangement joins TRBV5-8 to TRBJ1-1, with TRBD1 matching 9 bases. With V trimmed by 5 bases and J by 10 bases, 9 bases remained unmatched. Germline V gene data show CDR1 as SGHTS and CDR2 as YDEGEE. The CDR3 spans 13 residues. The CDR3 here is CASRDRGGRTAFF. The CDR3 nucleotides read TGTGCCAGCAGGGACAGGGGCGGCCGTACAGCTTTCTTT.

This chain joins TRBV5-4 and TRBJ2-2; 7 bases match TRBD1. V shed 4 bases, J shed 4 bases, and the junction held 4 bases outside the gene matches. The V gene's germline CDR1 is SGHNT and CDR2 YYREEE (reference sequence). There are 14 residues in the CDR3. For the CDR3, the DNA is TGTGCCAGCAGCATAAGACAGGGCACCGGGGAGCTGTTTTTT. Translation gives CASSIRQGTGELFF.

Comments on this clone: An end of the junction does not agree with germline; a read error may underlie this. V gene TRBV6-5 combines with J gene TRBJ1-2; D might be TRBD1 (5 bases). CDR1 is MNHEY, CDR2 SVGAGI, per germline. The CDR3 is made up of 13 amino acids. CDR3 in DNA: TGTGCCAGCAGTCACTCCACGGGGGTCGAATACACCTTC. Translating it yields CASSHSTGVEYTF.

The rearrangement joins TRBV4-1 to TRBJ1-1; TRBD1 aligns across 9 bases. Germline V gives CDR1 MGHRA, CDR2 YSYEKL. The CDR3 extends over 17 amino acids. Losses at the gene ends were 0 bases for V and 2 bases for J; bases not matched to a gene: 7. The CDR3 coding sequence is TGCGCCAGCAGCCAAGAAGGACAGGGGCCTATAAACACTGAAGCTTTCTTT. This translates into CASSQEGQGPINTEAFF.

This chain connects TRBV18 to TRBJ2-3, with 7 bases lining up with TRBD2. Germline V gene data show CDR1 as KGHSH and CDR2 as LQKENI. J was trimmed by 6 bases and V by 4 bases; bases with no gene match: 4. The CDR3 sequence is 13 residues long. The CDR3 DNA reads as TGTGCCAGCTCACTACAAGCGGGGGATACGCAGTATTTT. Translating gives CASSLQAGDTQYF.

This clone appeared once. V usage is TRBV29-1 and J usage is TRBJ2-3; tentatively, D is TRBD1 (6 bases). The length of the CDR3 is 12 residues. In germline, CDR1 is SQVTM, CDR2 ANQGSEA. The V end lost 4 bases, the J end lost 3 bases, and 8 bases lay between the germline ends. The CDR3 DNA follows: TGCAGCGTTGGAACAGGGACAGATACGCAGTATTTT. Protein: CSVGTGTDTQYF.

V gene TRBV5-1 combines with J gene TRBJ1-2; D is perhaps TRBD1 (6 bases). The CDR3 runs 14 residues. V lost 4 bases and J lost 4, with 14 bases in between. Germline V CDR1 and CDR2: SGHRS, YFSETQ. CDR3 in amino acids: CASSPTQQGYGYTF. In nucleotides, the CDR3 is TGCGCCAGCAGCCCAACTCAACAGGGCTATGGCTACACCTTC.